The clone carrying this T cell receptor beta chain was observed at least ten times. Its target is not known. CDR3 length: 16 amino acids. Per the germline V gene, CDR1 is KGHDR and CDR2 is SFDVKD. V was pared by 4 bases and J by 0 bases, with 12 bases between. Findings and limits, study-wide: In terms of TCR gene usage, tumor memory CD4+ T cells clustered together with blood and lymph node memory CD4+ cells, as well as with lymph node naive CD4+ cells. Larger-cohort validation covered only one TCR beta V-J rearrangement.

TCRdb re-derived calls from the 5' RACE reads in MiXCR, one entry per CDR3 protein. The data contain under 15,000 distinct CDR3 sequences, less than 25% of them singletons. The sequence was obtained from a female donor with breast cancer. Sequenced sample: naive CD4+ T cells sorted from blood. Documented subset: naive CD4+ T cells, CD4+CD45RA+CD25-. This sequence joins TRBV24-1 and TRBJ2-1; D unclear. The CDR3 coding sequence is TGTGCCACCAGTGAGGTAGCATCGAGCTCCTACAATGAGCAGTTCTTC. Amino acids: CATSEVASSSYNEQFF.